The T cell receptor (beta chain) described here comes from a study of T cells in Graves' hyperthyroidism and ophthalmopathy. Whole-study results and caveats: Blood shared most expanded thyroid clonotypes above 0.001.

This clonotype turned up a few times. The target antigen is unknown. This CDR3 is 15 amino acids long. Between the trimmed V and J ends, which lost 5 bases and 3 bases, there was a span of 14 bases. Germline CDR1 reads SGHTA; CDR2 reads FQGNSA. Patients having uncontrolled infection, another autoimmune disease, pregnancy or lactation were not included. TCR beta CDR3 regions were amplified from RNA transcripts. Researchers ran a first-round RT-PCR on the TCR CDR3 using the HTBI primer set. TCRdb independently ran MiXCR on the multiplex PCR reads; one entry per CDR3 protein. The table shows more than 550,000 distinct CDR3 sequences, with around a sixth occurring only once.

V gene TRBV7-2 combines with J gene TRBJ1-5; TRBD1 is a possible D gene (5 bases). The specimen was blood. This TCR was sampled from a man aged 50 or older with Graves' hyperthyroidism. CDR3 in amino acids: CASSRLDSVNQPQHF. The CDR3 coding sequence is TGTGCCAGCAGCCGCCTTGACAGCGTCAATCAGCCCCAGCATTTT.